This TCR beta chain was retrieved from a study of blood T cell repertoires in COVID-19. The overall study: COVID-19 samples, acute and convalescent, were from the United States, Italy and Spain.

Produced via immunoSEQ multiplex PCR; TCRdb's table is partial and in-frame only. The sample lists roughly 130,000 clones; about four fifths were seen once. This CDR3 region has 14 residues. Trimming at V came to 6 bases and at J to 5 bases, leaving 8 bases not matched to a gene. Looked up from germline, CDR1 is WSHSY and CDR2 is SAAADI. The sample consisted of peripheral blood. The V call is TRBV10-2, the J call TRBJ2-7; TRBD1 aligns across 9 bases. The sequence was obtained from a man in his fifties or sixties with active or convalescent COVID-19. The CDR3 sequence is CASSAMGQGNEQYF. DNA for the CDR3: TGCGCCAGCAGCGCCATGGGACAGGGAAACGAGCAGTACTTC.